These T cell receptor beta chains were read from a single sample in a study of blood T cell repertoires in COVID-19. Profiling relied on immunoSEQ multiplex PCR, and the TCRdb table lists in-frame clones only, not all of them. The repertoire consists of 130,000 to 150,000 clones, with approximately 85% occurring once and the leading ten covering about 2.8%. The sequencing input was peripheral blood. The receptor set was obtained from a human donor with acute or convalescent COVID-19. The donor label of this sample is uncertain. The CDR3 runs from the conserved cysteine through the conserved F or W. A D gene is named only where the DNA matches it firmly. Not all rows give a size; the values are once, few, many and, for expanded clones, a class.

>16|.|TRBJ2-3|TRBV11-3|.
CASSVRRGTSTDTQYF
TGTGCCAGCAGCGTCCGCCGGGGTACCTCAACAGATACGCAGTATTTT
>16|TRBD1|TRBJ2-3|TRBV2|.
CASRLTGTASTDTQYF
TGTGCCAGCAGGTTAACCGGGACAGCAAGCACAGATACGCAGTATTTT
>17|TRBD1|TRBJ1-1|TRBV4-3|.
CASSQAQIQGPRTEAFF
TGCGCCAGCAGCCAAGCTCAAATACAGGGGCCACGAACTGAAGCTTTCTTT
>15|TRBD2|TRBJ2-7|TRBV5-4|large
CASSMLAGDSYEQYF
TGTGCCAGCAGCATGCTAGCGGGGGACTCCTACGAGCAGTACTTC
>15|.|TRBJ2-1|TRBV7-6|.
CASSLVPTTNNEQFF
TGTGCCAGCAGCTTAGTACCGACCACTAATAATGAGCAGTTCTTC
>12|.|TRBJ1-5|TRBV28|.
CASSPSNQPQHF
TGTGCCAGCAGCCCGAGCAATCAGCCCCAGCATTTT
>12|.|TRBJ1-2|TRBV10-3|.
CAISRDNGGYTF
TGTGCCATCAGCCGGGACAACGGAGGCTACACCTTC
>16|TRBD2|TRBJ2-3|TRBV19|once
CASSPGLRERADTQYF
TGTGCCAGTAGCCCTGGGTTGCGGGAGAGGGCAGATACGCAGTATTTT
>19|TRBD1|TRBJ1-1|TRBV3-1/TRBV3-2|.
CASSQDPPTFVGGHTEAFF
TGTGCCAGCAGCCAAGATCCCCCTACATTTGTAGGGGGCCATACTGAAGCTTTCTTT
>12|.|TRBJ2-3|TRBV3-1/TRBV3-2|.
CASSHRADTQYF
TGTGCCAGCAGCCATAGAGCGGATACGCAGTATTTT
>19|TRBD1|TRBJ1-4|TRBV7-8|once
CASSTNAGTGEIANEKLFF
TGTGCCAGCAGCACAAACGCCGGGACAGGGGAGATAGCTAATGAAAAACTGTTTTTT
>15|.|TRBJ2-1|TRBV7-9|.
CASSSTGTWFYAPFF
TGTGCCAGCAGCTCAACCGGGACTTGGTTTTATGCTCCGTTCTTC
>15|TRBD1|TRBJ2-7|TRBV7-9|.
CASSFGTGGNYEQYF
TGTGCCAGCAGCTTCGGGACAGGCGGAAACTACGAGCAGTACTTC
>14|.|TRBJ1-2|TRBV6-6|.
CASSYSIPGYGYTF
TGTGCCAGCAGTTACTCGATACCAGGCTATGGCTACACCTTC
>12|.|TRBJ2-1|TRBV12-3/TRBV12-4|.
CASSPTRHEQFF
TGTGCCAGCAGCCCGACACGGCATGAGCAGTTCTTC